A selection of T cell receptor beta chains follows, all from one sample in a study of blood T cell repertoires in COVID-19. Libraries were prepared by immunoSEQ multiplex PCR; TCRdb keeps only in-frame clonotypes and omits some of them. The sample contains 55,000 to 75,000 clones, 60% to 85% of which appear only once. Sequenced sample: peripheral blood. Receptors originate from a human donor in a cohort sampled during active COVID-19. Each CDR3 is given with its conserved first and last residue. Each record gives: V gene, J gene, D gene, clone size, CDR3 DNA, CDR3 protein. A D gene is named only where the DNA matches it firmly. Expanded clones get a size class; other rows say once, few or many, or leave the size out.

TRBV19	TRBJ1-5	TRBD1	once	TGTGCCAGTAGCGGGACAGGGGGACATCAGCCCCAGCATTTT	CASSGTGGHQPQHF
TRBV6-6	TRBJ2-1	TRBD2	-	TGTGCCAGCGGACCCTTGACTAGCGCTGAGCAGTTCTTC	CASGPLTSAEQFF
TRBV28	TRBJ2-7	-	few	TGTGCCAGCAAACCCTCGGCCTACGAGCAGTACTTC	CASKPSAYEQYF
TRBV28	TRBJ2-3	TRBD1	-	TGTGCCAGCAGTTCGACCCGGGACAGTCCCACAGATACGCAGTATTTT	CASSSTRDSPTDTQYF
TRBV25-1	TRBJ2-2	-	-	TGTGCCACCGAGTCGGGGGCGAACACCGGGGAGCTGTTTTTT	CATESGANTGELFF
TRBV10-1	TRBJ2-5	-	once	TGCGCCAGCAGTGAGTCCATGGCTAGCGCCCAAGAGACCCAGTACTTC	CASSESMASAQETQYF
TRBV5-1	TRBJ1-2	-	-	TGCGCCAGCAGCCCAGGCGAGCTTGGATATGGCTACACCTTC	CASSPGELGYGYTF
TRBV9	TRBJ2-3	TRBD1	-	TGTGCCAGCAGCGCGGGGACAGCCCCGTCCACAGATACGCAGTATTTT	CASSAGTAPSTDTQYF
TRBV11-2	TRBJ2-7	-	-	TGTGCCAGCAGCCCAGACGGGTTCAGGGGATACGAGCAGTACTTC	CASSPDGFRGYEQYF
TRBV2	TRBJ2-2	-	once	TGTGCCAGCACTAGCGCTAACACCGGGGAGCTGTTTTTT	CASTSANTGELFF
TRBV7-2	TRBJ1-6	TRBD1	-	TGTGCCAGCAGCCCCTCAGGGGGATTCTATAATTCACCCCTCCACTTT	CASSPSGGFYNSPLHF
TRBV4-2	TRBJ1-1	-	many	TGTGCCAGCAGCCAAGATCTCGGACATACGAACACTGAAGCTTTCTTT	CASSQDLGHTNTEAFF
TRBV28	TRBJ1-6	TRBD1	few	TGTGCCAGCAGTTCACTTCGACAGGGAGATTCACCCCTCCACTTT	CASSSLRQGDSPLHF
TRBV15	TRBJ2-3	TRBD2	-	TGTGCCACCAGCAGAGGACTAGCGGGGGTGCCAGATACGCAGTATTTT	CATSRGLAGVPDTQYF
TRBV7-6	TRBJ1-3	-	-	TGTGCCAGCAGCTTGGTAGCGGCCTCCAGCTCTGGAAACACCATATATTTT	CASSLVAASSSGNTIYF
TRBV7-9	TRBJ2-7	-	-	TGTGCCAGCAGTCTAGCCGGAGGGGCGCCTTGGGACGAGCAGTACTTC	CASSLAGGAPWDEQYF
TRBV19	TRBJ2-7	TRBD1	-	TGTGCCAGTAGTACTCGTACAGGGGCGGAGCAGTACTTC	CASSTRTGAEQYF
TRBV11-2	TRBJ2-7	TRBD2	-	TGTGCCAGCAGCTTAGAACCGGGAGGTCACGAGCAGTACTTC	CASSLEPGGHEQYF
TRBV7-9	TRBJ1-3	TRBD1	-	TGTGCCAGCAGCCCACCCGGGACAGGCTCTGGAAACACCATATATTTT	CASSPPGTGSGNTIYF